These T cell receptor beta chains were read from a single sample in a study of OX40 agonist ivuxolimab in advanced cancers. Measured with immunoSEQ multiplex PCR; TCRdb has only the in-frame clones, and not every one. The table lists almost 50,000 clones, around 81% of them singletons. The sample consisted of CD4+ or CD8+ T cells sorted from blood, taken in a trial of the OX40 agonist ivuxolimab. Every receptor here comes from an adult with an advanced solid tumor such as melanoma, head and neck, liver or kidney cancer. CDR3s leave out the opening cysteine and the closing phenylalanine or tryptophan. Not all rows give a size; the values are once, few, many and, for expanded clones, a class.

NA	TRBV28	ASSGARDRQETQY
NA	TRBV6-5	ASGEHQPQH
NA	TRBV28	ASRAGYTEAF
NA	TRBV6-1	ASSTSGTGSQPQH
few	TRBV9	ASSVEDIADTQY
NA	TRBV10-3	AISESGGDGTGELF
NA	TRBV4-1	ASSPSQGGGELF
NA	TRBV2	ASASRGGNEQF
NA	TRBV29-1	SVLSVRVMNTEAF
once	TRBV5-1	ASSLRGLRGYT
few	TRBV10-1	ASSEDADNSPLH
NA	TRBV28	ASRGPTEAF
NA	TRBV6-5	ASSSYQGSEQY
NA	TRBV28	ASSRDSGNTIY
NA	TRBV18	ASWGGEEQF
once	TRBV11-2	ASSSFTSGSPNEQF
NA	TRBV5-5	ASSPVRTTSYEQY
NA	TRBV11-2	ASSSMNNEQF
NA	TRBV6-6	ASSYEGLGNEQF
NA	TRBV29-1	SVGGPGTGELF
NA	TRBV5-4	ASSGERSILQGEQF
once	TRBV7-9	ASSLAAFAGAF
NA	TRBV28	ASSSPLAGDDTDTQY
NA	TRBV11-2	ASSLKGYSNQPQH